This is a list of T cell receptor beta chains from one sample in a study of blood T cell repertoires in COVID-19. Here immunoSEQ multiplex PCR was the method, and the copy in TCRdb shows in-frame clones only, minus some. Of 160,000 or so clones in the sample, roughly 80% were seen once. Sequencing was done on a sample of peripheral blood. The receptors come from a man aged 55 to 69 with acute or convalescent COVID-19. The CDR3 runs from the conserved cysteine through the conserved F or W. Fields, in order: V gene, clone size, D gene, J gene, CDR3 protein, CDR3 DNA. D genes are given only for firm matches. The size entry is marked missing in some rows and otherwise reads once, few, many or a size class.

TRBV6-4	once	.	TRBJ1-1	CASRAQSNTEAFF	TGTGCCAGCAGGGCACAGTCGAACACTGAAGCTTTCTTT
TRBV20-1	.	.	TRBJ2-7	CSASLRDRPFEQYF	TGCAGTGCTAGTCTGAGAGACAGGCCCTTCGAGCAGTACTTC
TRBV11-2	.	TRBD2	TRBJ2-2	CASSSKTGTSGRHTGELFF	TGTGCCAGCAGCTCTAAAACCGGGACTAGCGGGAGACACACCGGGGAGCTGTTTTTT
TRBV10-3	.	.	TRBJ1-5	CAISQGAAQPQHF	TGTGCCATCAGCCAGGGTGCCGCTCAGCCCCAGCATTTT
TRBV18	few	.	TRBJ1-1	CASSPNKLENTEAFF	TGTGCCAGCTCACCCAATAAGCTCGAGAACACTGAAGCTTTCTTT
TRBV24-1	.	.	TRBJ2-1	CATSERGFEQFF	TGTGCCACCAGTGAAAGAGGGTTTGAGCAGTTCTTC
TRBV6-1	few	.	TRBJ1-3	CASSDRGKSSGNTIYF	TGTGCCAGCAGTGACAGGGGTAAGAGCTCTGGAAACACCATATATTTT
TRBV5-4	.	.	TRBJ1-1	CASSLAGGRREAFF	TGTGCCAGCAGCTTGGCCGGGGGGAGAAGAGAAGCTTTCTTT
TRBV5-8	.	TRBD2	TRBJ2-5	CASSLVPRQRETQETQYF	TGTGCCAGCAGCTTGGTACCTCGCCAGCGGGAGACCCAAGAGACCCAGTACTTC
TRBV12-5	few	.	TRBJ2-5	CASGLVLQGSGTQYF	TGTGCTAGTGGTTTGGTATTGCAGGGGTCGGGGACCCAGTACTTC
TRBV19	.	TRBD1	TRBJ1-5	CASRHRGQGYSNQPQHF	TGTGCCAGTAGGCACCGCGGACAGGGGTATAGCAATCAGCCCCAGCATTTT
TRBV11-2	.	.	TRBJ1-3	CASSTGTGNTIYF	TGTGCCAGCAGCACCGGGACAGGAAACACCATATATTTT
TRBV4-3	.	TRBD2	TRBJ2-3	CASSQELAGSDTQYF	TGCGCCAGCAGCCAAGAACTAGCGGGGTCAGATACGCAGTATTTT
TRBV5-1	.	.	TRBJ2-2	CASSSSRGTGELFF	TGCGCCAGCAGCTCATCCAGGGGAACCGGGGAGCTGTTTTTT
TRBV6-5	.	TRBD1	TRBJ1-5	CASSYTGEGDQPQHF	TGTGCCAGCAGTTATACAGGGGAAGGGGATCAGCCCCAGCATTTT
TRBV18	once	.	TRBJ2-1	CASSPPGVLSNEQFF	TGTGCCAGCTCACCACCGGGAGTCTTATCAAATGAGCAGTTCTTC
TRBV7-9	.	.	TRBJ2-7	CASGWDTHYEQYF	TGTGCCAGCGGCTGGGACACGCACTACGAGCAGTACTTC
TRBV6-6	.	TRBD1	TRBJ1-2	CASRRDRENYGYTF	TGTGCCAGCAGGCGGGACAGGGAAAACTATGGCTACACCTTC
TRBV20-1	once	.	TRBJ1-4	CSARQGEKLFF	TGCAGTGCTAGGCAGGGTGAAAAACTGTTTTTT
TRBV5-1	.	TRBD1	TRBJ2-5	CASSSGDTGGTPNF	TGCGCCAGCAGCTCGGGAGATACAGGGGGAACGCCAAACTTC
TRBV14	.	.	TRBJ1-1	CASSGLQGPTEAFF	TGTGCCAGCAGCGGTTTACAGGGCCCCACTGAAGCTTTCTTT
TRBV21-1	.	.	TRBJ1-1	CASRGVRGTEAFF	TGTGCCAGCAGGGGTGTCAGAGGGACTGAAGCTTTCTTT
TRBV12-5	.	TRBD1	TRBJ2-2	CASGERGRGGELFF	TGTGCTAGTGGTGAAAGGGGGCGCGGCGGGGAGCTGTTTTTT
TRBV28	few	TRBD1	TRBJ1-1	CASSSQGVGTEAFF	TGTGCCAGCAGTTCTCAGGGGGTGGGGACTGAAGCTTTCTTT
TRBV19	.	TRBD1	TRBJ1-5	CASSIPGGPQHF	TGTGCCAGTAGTATCCCAGGGGGACCCCAGCATTTT
TRBV5-1	once	TRBD1	TRBJ2-3	CASSITGQPTDTQYF	TGCGCCAGCAGCATCACGGGACAGCCCACAGATACGCAGTATTTT
TRBV6-2/TRBV6-3	.	.	TRBJ2-7	CASSYSARVGEQYF	TGTGCCAGCAGTTACTCGGCCAGGGTGGGGGAGCAGTACTTC